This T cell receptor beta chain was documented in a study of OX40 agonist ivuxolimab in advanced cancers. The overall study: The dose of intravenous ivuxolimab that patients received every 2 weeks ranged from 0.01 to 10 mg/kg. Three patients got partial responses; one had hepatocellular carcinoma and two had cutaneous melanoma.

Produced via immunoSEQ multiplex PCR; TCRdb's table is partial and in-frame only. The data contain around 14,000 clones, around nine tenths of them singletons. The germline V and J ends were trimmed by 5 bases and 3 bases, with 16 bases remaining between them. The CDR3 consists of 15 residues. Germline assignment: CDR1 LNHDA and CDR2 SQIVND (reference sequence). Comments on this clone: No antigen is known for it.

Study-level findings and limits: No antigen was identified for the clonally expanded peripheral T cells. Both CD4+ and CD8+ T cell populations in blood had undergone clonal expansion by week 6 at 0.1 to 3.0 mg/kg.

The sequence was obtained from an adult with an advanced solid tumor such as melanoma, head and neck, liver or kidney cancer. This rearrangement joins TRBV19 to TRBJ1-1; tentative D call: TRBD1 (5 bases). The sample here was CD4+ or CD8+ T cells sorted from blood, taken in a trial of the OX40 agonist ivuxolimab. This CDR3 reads CASSGGDSWDTEAFF. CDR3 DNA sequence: TGTGCCAGTAGTGGAGGGGATTCTTGGGACACTGAAGCTTTCTTT. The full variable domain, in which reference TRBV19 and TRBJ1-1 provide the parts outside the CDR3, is DGGITQSPKYLFRKEGQNVTLSCEQNLNHDAMYWYRQDPGQGLRLIYYSQIVNDFQKGDIAEGYSVSREKKESFPLTVTSAQKNPTAFYLCASSGGDSWDTEAFFGQGTRLTVV.